The rows below give T cell receptor beta chains drawn from one sample of a study of OX40 agonist ivuxolimab in advanced cancers. Profiling relied on immunoSEQ multiplex PCR, and the TCRdb table lists in-frame clones only, not all of them. Altogether roughly 34,000 clones are present, about three quarters being singletons, with the ten largest covering under 25%. The sample in question was CD4+ or CD8+ T cells sorted from blood, obtained in a trial of the OX40 agonist ivuxolimab. The receptors come from an adult with an advanced solid tumor such as melanoma, head and neck, liver or kidney cancer. Each CDR3 is given with its conserved first and last residue. D genes are given only for firm matches. Clone size is shown for a subset of rows, as once, few, many or a class of expanded clone.

J gene: TRBJ1-2
D gene: -
V gene: TRBV7-9
clone size: -
CDR3 DNA: TGTGCCAGCAGCCCGGGCGCCTATGGCTACACCTTC
CDR3 protein: CASSPGAYGYTF

J gene: TRBJ2-2
D gene: -
V gene: TRBV28
clone size: -
CDR3 DNA: TGTGCCAGCAGGAGCCTGGAGGTGGACACCGGGGAGCTGTTTTTT
CDR3 protein: CASRSLEVDTGELFF

J gene: TRBJ1-1
D gene: -
V gene: TRBV7-9
clone size: once
CDR3 DNA: TGTGCCAGCAGCCCCCGGGACCCAACGAACACTGAAGCTTTCTTT
CDR3 protein: CASSPRDPTNTEAFF

J gene: TRBJ1-5
D gene: TRBD1
V gene: TRBV6-5
clone size: once
CDR3 DNA: TGTGCCAGCTGGGACAGACCCAATCAGCCCCAGCATTTT
CDR3 protein: CASWDRPNQPQHF

J gene: TRBJ1-2
D gene: -
V gene: TRBV28
clone size: -
CDR3 DNA: TGTGCCAGCAGTGATCAACTTTTCCGCCTTGGGCTAGGGAACACCTTC
CDR3 protein: CASSDQLFRLGLGNTF

J gene: TRBJ1-5
D gene: -
V gene: TRBV10-3
clone size: -
CDR3 DNA: TGTGCCATCAGCATTTCGGGGGACAATCAGCCCCAGCATTTT
CDR3 protein: CAISISGDNQPQHF

J gene: TRBJ2-5
D gene: -
V gene: TRBV15
clone size: -
CDR3 DNA: TGTGCCACCAGCAGAGATTGGAGAGACCAAGAGACCCAGTACTTC
CDR3 protein: CATSRDWRDQETQYF

J gene: TRBJ1-1
D gene: TRBD1
V gene: TRBV14
clone size: -
CDR3 DNA: TGTGCCAGCAGCCCTAGGACAGGGCCTGGAGCTTTCTTT
CDR3 protein: CASSPRTGPGAFF

J gene: TRBJ2-2
D gene: -
V gene: TRBV5-1
clone size: -
CDR3 DNA: TGCGCCAGCAGCTTGGTACCCGATACCGGGGAGCTGTTTTTT
CDR3 protein: CASSLVPDTGELFF

J gene: TRBJ2-7
D gene: -
V gene: TRBV6-6
clone size: once
CDR3 DNA: TGTGCCAGCTCCATCTATGCGGGGACCCACGAGCAGTACTTC
CDR3 protein: CASSIYAGTHEQYF

J gene: TRBJ1-4
D gene: TRBD1
V gene: TRBV6-1
clone size: -
CDR3 DNA: TGTGCCAGCAGTGAATCGCCGGCAGGGGGAATTCGAAAACTGTTTTTT
CDR3 protein: CASSESPAGGIRKLFF

J gene: TRBJ2-3
D gene: -
V gene: TRBV2
clone size: -
CDR3 DNA: TGTGCCAGCAGTACCCACACAGATACGCAGTATTTT
CDR3 protein: CASSTHTDTQYF

J gene: TRBJ2-1
D gene: -
V gene: TRBV5-1
clone size: few
CDR3 DNA: TGCGCCAGCAGGGCCGGGTCCTACAATGAGCAGTTCTTC
CDR3 protein: CASRAGSYNEQFF

J gene: TRBJ2-1
D gene: TRBD2
V gene: TRBV7-9
clone size: -
CDR3 DNA: TGTGCCAGCAGTTTAGCGGGGGTCGCGGCCCGTGAGCAGTTCTTC
CDR3 protein: CASSLAGVAAREQFF

J gene: TRBJ2-5
D gene: -
V gene: TRBV1
clone size: few
CDR3 DNA: TGCACCAGCAGCCAAGATCTCCCCCTCGAGAGCGGGGGGGACCAAGAGACCCAGTACTTC
CDR3 protein: CTSSQDLPLESGGDQETQYF

J gene: TRBJ1-1
D gene: -
V gene: TRBV6-5
clone size: -
CDR3 DNA: TGTGCCAGCACCGACGGGAGTGGGGCTTTCTTT
CDR3 protein: CASTDGSGAFF

J gene: TRBJ2-5
D gene: -
V gene: TRBV7-9
clone size: -
CDR3 DNA: TGTGCCAGCAGCTTAGCCGAGACCTCTCAAATCAAGTTGGCCCAGTACTTC
CDR3 protein: CASSLAETSQIKLAQYF

J gene: TRBJ2-1
D gene: TRBD2
V gene: TRBV19
clone size: -
CDR3 DNA: TGTGCCAGTAGTATAGATGGGACCGCCGGGACTAGCGGGGGCCACTACAATGAGCAGTTCTTC
CDR3 protein: CASSIDGTAGTSGGHYNEQFF

J gene: TRBJ1-2
D gene: -
V gene: TRBV2
clone size: medium-sized
CDR3 DNA: TGTGCCAGCAGTGACACAAGCTATGGCTACACCTTC
CDR3 protein: CASSDTSYGYTF

J gene: TRBJ2-7
D gene: -
V gene: TRBV6-5
clone size: once
CDR3 DNA: TGTGCCAGCAGTTACCTCTCCGAGCAGTACTTC
CDR3 protein: CASSYLSEQYF

J gene: TRBJ2-7
D gene: TRBD2
V gene: TRBV5-4
clone size: -
CDR3 DNA: TGTGCCAGCAGCTTTGGGGGACTAGCGTTCTCCGAGCAGTACTTC
CDR3 protein: CASSFGGLAFSEQYF

J gene: TRBJ2-2
D gene: TRBD1
V gene: TRBV9
clone size: -
CDR3 DNA: TGTGCCAGCAGCTTCTCCCAGGGACAGGGGCCCCCAAATAGTGTCACCGGGGAGCTGTTTTTT
CDR3 protein: CASSFSQGQGPPNSVTGELFF

J gene: TRBJ2-5
D gene: -
V gene: TRBV5-1
clone size: -
CDR3 DNA: TGCGCCAGCCAACGGACTTCGGATTTGGGAGAGACCCAGTACTTC
CDR3 protein: CASQRTSDLGETQYF

J gene: TRBJ1-2
D gene: TRBD1
V gene: TRBV2
clone size: -
CDR3 DNA: TGTGCCAGCATACTTGGGACAGGCGGCTACACCTTC
CDR3 protein: CASILGTGGYTF

J gene: TRBJ1-2
D gene: -
V gene: TRBV5-6
clone size: -
CDR3 DNA: TGTGCCAGCAGCTTACTGGGAAACTATGGCTACACCTTC
CDR3 protein: CASSLLGNYGYTF

J gene: TRBJ2-2
D gene: -
V gene: TRBV7-2
clone size: -
CDR3 DNA: TGTGCCAGCAGCCAGACAGCTAACACCGGGGAGCTGTTTTTT
CDR3 protein: CASSQTANTGELFF

J gene: TRBJ2-7
D gene: -
V gene: TRBV6-5
clone size: -
CDR3 DNA: TGTGCCAGCAGTTACGGGGGCCTCAGGGACGAGCAGTACTTC
CDR3 protein: CASSYGGLRDEQYF

J gene: TRBJ1-5
D gene: -
V gene: TRBV28
clone size: -
CDR3 DNA: TGTGCCAGCACAAAAATGGGAGGGAATAGCAATCAGCCCCAGCATTTT
CDR3 protein: CASTKMGGNSNQPQHF

J gene: TRBJ2-1
D gene: TRBD2
V gene: TRBV25-1
clone size: -
CDR3 DNA: TGTGCCAGCAGCGAGACTAGCGGGGGGACGGGTGAGCAGTTCTTC
CDR3 protein: CASSETSGGTGEQFF

J gene: TRBJ1-1
D gene: -
V gene: TRBV27
clone size: -
CDR3 DNA: TGTGCCAGCAGTTTGCGGGGGAACACTGAAGCTTTCTTT
CDR3 protein: CASSLRGNTEAFF

J gene: TRBJ1-2
D gene: -
V gene: TRBV5-1
clone size: -
CDR3 DNA: TGCGCCAGCAGCTGGGGGGACATCCTTAACTATGGCTACACCTTC
CDR3 protein: CASSWGDILNYGYTF